The 26 T cell receptor beta chains given below trace back to one sample, sequenced in a study of shared clonotypes between healthy human individuals. The assay was immunoSEQ multiplex PCR, and TCRdb's table has in-frame clones only and misses some. Of more than 2,000,000 clones in the sample, approximately 94% were seen once. The sequencing sample was made of naive CD4+ T cells sorted from blood. Subset in this sample: CD45RA+ positively selected. These receptors were obtained from a man younger than 35 in good health.

The chain couples TRBV2 to TRBJ2-2; 13 bases agree with TRBD2. CDR1 is SNHLY, CDR2 FYNNEI, per germline. The V and J ends lost 8 bases and 2 bases, in that order; junction bases with no gene match: 2. The CDR3 extends over 15 amino acids. The CDR3 here is CASGLAGANTGELFF. The CDR3 region has the DNA TGTGCCAGCGGACTAGCGGGAGCTAACACCGGGGAGCTGTTTTTT.

CDR3: CASSFLSGLAGEETQYF. CDR3 coding DNA: TGCGCCAGCAGCTTCTTGAGCGGTCTAGCGGGAGAAGAGACCCAGTACTTC. The V call is TRBV5-1, the J call TRBJ2-5; 10 bases are a match to TRBD2. The trim removed 2 bases at V and 3 bases at J, leaving 10 bases unmatched. CDR3 length equals 17 residues. Germline V lookup: CDR1 SGHRS, CDR2 YFSETQ.

The chain carries TRBV9 and TRBJ2-1, with 11 bases fitting TRBD2. After removal of 0 bases from V and 0 bases from J, the junction contained 5 bases not matched to a gene. CDR1 SGDLS and CDR2 YYNGEE come from the germline V gene. The length of the CDR3 is 18 residues. Here the CDR3 DNA reads TGTGCCAGCAGCGTAGGCACAGGGACTAGCGGCTCCTACAATGAGCAGTTCTTC. This translates into CASSVGTGTSGSYNEQFF.

As to this clone: This CDR3 is also generated by other DNA sequences in the sample. This chain uses TRBV6-6 with TRBJ1-4, with no clear D. V shed 2 bases and J shed 0 bases, with 7 bases lying between them. The germline V gene encodes CDR1 MNHNY and CDR2 SVGAGI (reference sequence). The CDR3 sequence is 15 residues long. In DNA, the CDR3 is TGTGCCAGCAGTTACCGGGCCGCAACTAATGAAAAACTGTTTTTT. Amino acids: CASSYRAATNEKLFF.

This clone was seen only once. One end of the junction fails to match germline, which may point to a read error. The rearrangement links TRBV7-2 to TRBJ1-2, with D possibly matching TRBD1 (5 bases). CDR1 and CDR2 from the germline V gene are SGHTA and FQGNSA. This CDR3 is 12 amino acids long. CDR3 in DNA: TGTGCCAGCAGTTTAGACGGGGGAGGCTACACCTTC. It codes for CASSLDGGGYTF.

This clone came up once. This sequence joins TRBV5-4 and TRBJ2-2; D is perhaps TRBD1 or TRBD2 (7 bases each). The CDR3 covers 15 residues. Trimming took off 4 bases at V and 3 bases at J, with 13 bases between the two ends. The germline gives CDR1 SGHNT, CDR2 YYREEE (reference sequence). CDR3 in DNA: TGTGCCAGCAGCCCAGGGGGGGCGGACACCGGGGAGCTGTTTTTT. This sequence encodes CASSPGGADTGELFF.

The chain couples TRBV25-1 to TRBJ2-7, with a weak D call TRBD1 (6 bases). The CDR3 length is 18 residues. CDR1 MGHDK and CDR2 SYGVNS come from the germline V gene. V was clipped by 4 bases and J by 2 bases, with 24 bases between them. The CDR3 reads CASSARLRGSGPAYEQYF. The CDR3 DNA is TGTGCCAGCAGTGCCAGGCTGAGGGGGAGCGGCCCGGCCTACGAGCAGTACTTC.

V gene TRBV19 combines with J gene TRBJ1-3, with D perhaps matching TRBD1 (5 bases). The V end lost 3 bases, the J end lost 0 bases, and 15 bases lay between the germline ends. The CDR3 length is 17 residues. Germline values: CDR1 LNHDA, CDR2 SQIVND (reference sequence). CDR3 amino acids: CASSISAGLDSGNTIYF. The CDR3 bases are TGTGCCAGTAGTATTTCGGCAGGGCTCGACTCTGGAAACACCATATATTTT.

The rearrangement uses TRBV13 and TRBJ2-3; TRBD1 agrees at 9 bases. Germline CDR1 is PRHDT and CDR2 is FYEKMQ (reference sequence). This CDR3 region has 16 residues. V trimming: 5 bases; J trimming: 1 base; junction bases outside the gene matches: 7. The CDR3 DNA reads as TGTGCCAGCAGCAGGGGAGGGACAGGGCGCACAGATACGCAGTATTTT. Encoded protein: CASSRGGTGRTDTQYF.

This sequence joins TRBV28 and TRBJ2-7; no clear D gene. This CDR3 region has 13 residues. Trimming took off 2 bases at V and 5 bases at J, with 10 bases between the two ends. Per the germline V gene, CDR1 is MDHEN and CDR2 is SYDVKM. CDR3 loop: CASSLPPPNEQYF. For the CDR3, the DNA is TGTGCCAGCAGTTTACCCCCCCCCAACGAGCAGTACTTC.

The chain joins TRBV27 to TRBJ2-5; D might be TRBD1 or TRBD2, each matching 7 bases. Trimming pared 6 bases from V and 5 bases from J, leaving 16 bases between. Germline V gene lookup returns CDR1 MNHEY and CDR2 SMNVEV (reference sequence). The CDR3 is 14 amino acids. CDR3 sequence reads: CASSAWQGGETQYF. The CDR3 DNA is TGTGCCAGCAGCGCATGGCAGGGGGGGGAGACCCAGTACTTC.

The J gene is TRBJ2-7, the V gene TRBV11-2, with 9 positions matching TRBD2. The V gene's germline CDR1 is SGHAT and CDR2 FQNNGV. The V segment lost 5 bases and the J segment 6 bases; nucleotides outside the gene matches: 8. The CDR3 has 14 amino acids. CDR3 residues: CASSMVAGVTEQYF. CDR3 nucleotide sequence: TGTGCCAGCAGCATGGTAGCGGGAGTCACCGAGCAGTACTTC.

This chain's CDR3 is CASSPLGVSNQPQHF. Written as DNA, the CDR3 is TGTGCCAGCAGTCCCCTGGGGGTTAGCAATCAGCCCCAGCATTTT. The chain is built from TRBV25-1 and TRBJ1-5; D may be TRBD1 (5 bases). CDR3 size: 15 residues. Germline values: CDR1 MGHDK, CDR2 SYGVNS. The ends were cut back, 5 bases at V and 0 bases at J, with 11 bases in the middle.

The chain links TRBV5-5 to TRBJ2-7; 7 bases line up with TRBD1. Germline V gene sequence: CDR1 SGHKS, CDR2 YYEKEE (reference sequence). The CDR3 sequence is 14 residues long. J was trimmed by 6 bases and V by 1 base; bases with no gene match: 7. The CDR3 region is CASSLQGEVVEQYF. CDR3 nucleotide sequence: TGTGCCAGCAGCTTGCAGGGGGAAGTCGTCGAGCAGTACTTC.

Only one count was recorded for this clone. The chain has TRBV5-4 and TRBJ2-2; 7 positions agree with TRBD1. V lost 5 bases, J lost 2 bases, and 6 bases stayed unmatched. Germline V gene sequence: CDR1 SGHNT, CDR2 YYREEE (reference sequence). The CDR3 is made up of 15 amino acids. The DNA for the CDR3 is TGTGCCAGCAGGCGGACAGGAAGCAACACCGGGGAGCTGTTTTTT. This sequence encodes CASRRTGSNTGELFF. The whole variable domain, filled in from reference TRBV5-4 and TRBJ2-2, reads ETGVTQSPTHLIKTRGQQVTLRCSSQSGHNTVSWYQQALGQGPQFIFQYYREEENGRGNFPPRFSGLQFPNYSSELNVNALELDDSALYLCASRRTGSNTGELFFGEGSRLTVL.

The CDR3 is CSVATGGWGYGYTF. CDR3 bases: TGCAGCGTAGCTACCGGGGGTTGGGGCTATGGCTACACCTTC. The chain employs TRBV29-1 and TRBJ1-2; tentative D call: TRBD1 (5 bases). V gave up 6 bases and J gave up 4 bases, with 18 bases separating them. Germline V gene data show CDR1 as SQVTM and CDR2 as ANQGSEA. The length of the CDR3 is 14 residues.

The chain links TRBV10-3 to TRBJ2-7; TRBD2 matches 9 bases. The CDR3 totals 16 residues. Germline assignment: CDR1 ENHRY and CDR2 SYGVKD. Losses at the gene ends were 5 bases for V and 2 bases for J; bases not matched to a gene: 10. The CDR3 is CAISNGLAGSAYEQYF. The CDR3 DNA is TGTGCCATCAGTAATGGGCTAGCGGGATCGGCCTACGAGCAGTACTTC.

As to this clone: Other DNA sequences in this sample translate to the same CDR3. The rearrangement uses TRBV18 and TRBJ1-5, with 8 bases that match TRBD1. The germline gives CDR1 KGHSH, CDR2 LQKENI. After removal of 6 bases from V and 6 bases from J, the junction contained 7 bases not matched to a gene. CDR3 size: 14 residues. The CDR3 is CASSLGQVGQPQHF. The DNA of the CDR3 is TGTGCCAGCTCCTTGGGACAGGTGGGTCAGCCCCAGCATTTT.

This chain connects TRBV11-3 to TRBJ2-3; 10 bases fit TRBD2. The CDR3 sequence is 16 residues long. CDR1 and CDR2 from the germline V gene are SGHNT and YENEEA. V was clipped by 1 base and J by 9 bases; unmatched bases: 10. The CDR3 is CASSLASGRAEETQYF. The CDR3 DNA is TGTGCCAGCAGCTTAGCAAGCGGGAGGGCCGAGGAAACGCAGTATTTT.

The chain recombines TRBV10-3 with TRBJ1-5, with D possibly TRBD1 on 6 matching bases. CDR1 is ENHRY and CDR2 is SYGVKD in the germline V gene. The V gene lost 0 bases and the J gene lost 6 bases, with 18 bases spanning the gap. CDR3 length equals 17 residues. CDR3 in DNA: TGTGCCATCAGTGAGTCAATGGGGGGGCTAAGGGTTCAGCCCCAGCATTTT. Translated: CAISESMGGLRVQPQHF.

The rearrangement uses TRBV18 and TRBJ1-6, with D unclear. From germline, CDR1 is KGHSH and CDR2 LQKENI. CDR3 length: 17 amino acids. Trimming shortened V by 3 bases and J by 0 bases, and 12 bases separated the two germline ends. The CDR3 DNA is TGTGCCAGCTCACCTAGTGATCGGAGCTCCTATAATTCACCCCTCCACTTT. It specifies CASSPSDRSSYNSPLHF.

This chain uses TRBV2 with TRBJ1-4, with D perhaps matching TRBD1 (5 bases). The V gene lost 0 bases and the J gene lost 8 bases, with 16 bases spanning the gap. The CDR3 totals 16 residues. Per the germline V gene, CDR1 is SNHLY and CDR2 is FYNNEI. CDR3 in DNA: TGTGCCAGCAGTGAAGCGTTACGGGGCTTGAAAGAAAAACTGTTTTTT. This codes for CASSEALRGLKEKLFF.

This clone was seen just once. The chain is built from TRBV27 and TRBJ1-1; D is unclear. Germline values: CDR1 MNHEY, CDR2 SMNVEV (reference sequence). CDR3 length: 15 residues. Trimming cost V 5 bases and J 3 bases, with 16 bases left between them. CDR3 protein: CASSLTSGWDTEAFF. The DNA for the CDR3 is TGTGCCAGCAGTCTAACCTCCGGGTGGGACACTGAAGCTTTCTTT.

The chain is built from TRBV5-1 and TRBJ1-4; D remains unclear. Looked up from germline, CDR1 is SGHRS and CDR2 is YFSETQ. V was pared by 4 bases and J by 0 bases, with 10 bases between. The length of the CDR3 is 15 residues. In DNA, the CDR3 is TGCGCCAGCAGCGCGACCGGGTCAACTAATGAAAAACTGTTTTTT. Amino acid sequence: CASSATGSTNEKLFF.

The CDR3 DNA sequence: TGTGCCAGTAGTGACGGGACTAGCGATTCGACTGAGCAGTACTTC. Its protein is CASSDGTSDSTEQYF. This rearrangement joins TRBV19 to TRBJ2-7; 10 bases agree with TRBD2. Trimming removed 5 bases from V and 7 bases from J; junction bases left unmatched: 11. The germline gives CDR1 LNHDA, CDR2 SQIVND (reference sequence). This CDR3 region has 15 residues. The complete variable domain, with remaining parts taken from reference TRBV19 and TRBJ2-7, reads DGGITQSPKYLFRKEGQNVTLSCEQNLNHDAMYWYRQDPGQGLRLIYYSQIVNDFQKGDIAEGYSVSREKKESFPLTVTSAQKNPTAFYLCASSDGTSDSTEQYFGPGTRLTVT.

This chain links TRBV5-4 with TRBJ2-1, with 15 bases aligning to TRBD2. The CDR3 is 16 residues long. Germline CDR1 and CDR2: SGHNT and YYREEE (reference sequence). The J segment lost 5 bases and the V segment lost 5 bases, leaving 5 bases of the junction unmatched. The CDR3 coding sequence is TGTGCCAGCAGTTCTGGACTAGCGGGAGGGAACAATGAGCAGTTCTTC. Its protein is CASSSGLAGGNNEQFF.